The rows below give T cell receptor beta chains drawn from one sample of a study of technical replicates of blood from four donors. Method: immunoSEQ multiplex PCR; TCRdb's copy keeps in-frame clones and lacks some. The sample shows about 74,000 clones, about 91% of them seen only once. Sequenced: T cells isolated from PBMCs. These receptors were obtained from a human donor in good health. Both conserved end residues are part of each CDR3. The order of the fields is CDR3 protein, CDR3 DNA, clone size, D gene, J gene, V gene. A D gene is named only where the DNA matches it firmly. Clone size is not always given. Where it is, it says once, few, many or a class for expanded clones.

CDR3aa: CASSPSSSGKNEKLFF
CDR3nt: TGTGCCAGCAGTCCATCGTCGTCGGGGAAGAATGAAAAACTGTTTTTT
abundance: once
d_gene: .
j_gene: TRBJ1-4
v_gene: TRBV28

CDR3aa: CASSKVLAGVYEQYF
CDR3nt: TGTGCCAGCAGCAAGGTACTAGCGGGAGTATACGAGCAGTACTTC
abundance: .
d_gene: TRBD2
j_gene: TRBJ2-7
v_gene: TRBV7-3

CDR3aa: CASSFGGANYEQYF
CDR3nt: TGTGCCAGCAGCTTCGGGGGGGCCAACTACGAGCAGTACTTC
abundance: .
d_gene: TRBD2
j_gene: TRBJ2-7
v_gene: TRBV7-8

CDR3aa: CASSLSADEQYF
CDR3nt: TGCGCCAGCAGCTTGAGCGCAGACGAGCAGTACTTC
abundance: .
d_gene: .
j_gene: TRBJ2-7
v_gene: TRBV5-1

CDR3aa: CASSPGSSFYEQYF
CDR3nt: TGTGCCAGCAGCCCCGGTAGCAGCTTCTACGAGCAGTACTTC
abundance: few
d_gene: .
j_gene: TRBJ2-7
v_gene: TRBV7-9

CDR3aa: CASSFSPVSDEQYF
CDR3nt: TGTGCCAGCAGCTTCAGTCCAGTTTCCGACGAGCAGTACTTC
abundance: .
d_gene: .
j_gene: TRBJ2-7
v_gene: TRBV7-2

CDR3aa: CASSNDRGLAGGQGELFF
CDR3nt: TGTGCCAGTAGTAACGATAGGGGCCTAGCGGGAGGCCAGGGGGAGCTGTTTTTT
abundance: .
d_gene: TRBD2
j_gene: TRBJ2-2
v_gene: TRBV19

CDR3aa: CASREDRGYTGELFF
CDR3nt: TGTGCCAGCAGGGAAGACAGGGGGTACACCGGGGAGCTGTTTTTT
abundance: once
d_gene: TRBD1
j_gene: TRBJ2-2
v_gene: TRBV2

CDR3aa: CAWTGTAFMNTEAFF
CDR3nt: TGTGCCTGGACCGGGACAGCCTTCATGAACACTGAAGCTTTCTTT
abundance: few
d_gene: TRBD1
j_gene: TRBJ1-1
v_gene: TRBV30

CDR3aa: CASSLDRAHSYEQYF
CDR3nt: TGCGCCAGCAGTTTGGACAGGGCCCACTCCTACGAGCAGTACTTC
abundance: .
d_gene: TRBD1
j_gene: TRBJ2-7
v_gene: TRBV5-1

CDR3aa: CASSLGQANTEAFF
CDR3nt: TGTGCCAGCTCACTAGGACAGGCGAACACTGAAGCTTTCTTT
abundance: .
d_gene: TRBD1
j_gene: TRBJ1-1
v_gene: TRBV18

CDR3aa: CASSSTGTVGTDTQYF
CDR3nt: TGTGCCAGCAGCTCGACCGGGACAGTTGGCACAGATACGCAGTATTTT
abundance: .
d_gene: TRBD1
j_gene: TRBJ2-3
v_gene: TRBV5-6

CDR3aa: CARGLAGNTDTQYF
CDR3nt: TGTGCCAGGGGACTAGCGGGTAACACAGATACGCAGTATTTT
abundance: .
d_gene: TRBD2
j_gene: TRBJ2-3
v_gene: TRBV2